These T cell receptor beta chains were read from a single sample in a study of tumor-infiltrating lymphocytes in primary liver carcinoma. TCRdb redid the calling of the multiplex PCR reads with MiXCR, one entry per CDR3 protein. Among some 320,000 distinct CDR3 sequences, around three fifths were seen once, and the ten largest hold more than 8.5%. The specimen was peripheral blood. The receptors were gathered from a man aged 40-50 years with primary liver carcinoma and hepatitis B virus infection. Each CDR3 is given with its conserved first and last residue. A D gene is named only where the DNA matches it firmly. Clone size is stated in some rows and not others, as once, few, many or a class when expanded.

V	J	size	length	D	DNA	CDR3
TRBV28	TRBJ2-1	NA	15	NA	TGTGCCAGCAGGAAACGGACGGGGGCCTACAATGAGCAGTTCTTC	CASRKRTGAYNEQFF
TRBV4-3	TRBJ2-5	NA	13	NA	TGCGCCAGCAGCCTAGCGTATGCAGAGATCCAGTACTTC	CASSLAYAEIQYF
TRBV6-1	TRBJ2-3	NA	15	TRBD2	TGTGCCAGCAGTGAGCTAGCGGGAGGGCCGGATACGCGGTATTTT	CASSELAGGPDTRYF
TRBV11-2	TRBJ2-1	few	17	TRBD2	TGTGCCAGCAGCAAAGGGACTAGCGTGGGCTCCTACAATGAGCAGTTCTTC	CASSKGTSVGSYNEQFF
TRBV4-2	TRBJ1-1	many	11	NA	TGTGCCAGCAGCCCAGGAATAGAAGCTTTCTTT	CASSPGIEAFF
TRBV7-8	TRBJ2-3	many	16	TRBD2	TGTGCCAGCAGCTTAGACGGGAGGTTCCCCACAGATACGCAGTATTTT	CASSLDGRFPTDTQYF
TRBV6-1	TRBJ2-5	NA	15	TRBD2	TGTGTCAGCAATGAAGTAGCGGGAGCCCAAGAGACCCAGTACTTC	CVSNEVAGAQETQYF
TRBV13	TRBJ1-2	few	14	TRBD1	TGTGCCAGCAGCTCTGACAGGGGGGTGAATGGCTACACCTTC	CASSSDRGVNGYTF
TRBV30	TRBJ2-1	few	13	NA	TGTGCCTGGAGTAGCGGCACAAACAATGAGCAGTTCTTC	CAWSSGTNNEQFF
TRBV5-6	TRBJ2-2	few	14	NA	TGTGCCAGCACCCGGGACCGAATGACCGGGGAGCTGTTTTTT	CASTRDRMTGELFF
TRBV7-9	TRBJ2-1	few	15	NA	TGTGCCAGCAGCCCCCGAGCACAGCAGTACAATGAGCAGTTCTTC	CASSPRAQQYNEQFF
TRBV5-4	TRBJ2-2	NA	14	NA	TGTGCCAGCAGGTATGGGACGAACACCGGGGAGCTGTTTTTT	CASRYGTNTGELFF
TRBV6-2/TRBV6-3	TRBJ1-5	NA	14	NA	TGTGCCAGCAGTTATGGAAGGGACGGTCAGCCCCAGCATTTT	CASSYGRDGQPQHF
TRBV11-1	TRBJ2-7	NA	14	NA	TGTGCCAGCGGCTTAGCTAATCAGACCTACGAGCAGTACTTC	CASGLANQTYEQYF
TRBV5-4	TRBJ1-1	NA	17	NA	TGTGCCAGCAGTTTCCCGGGACTGACGATTGGGGACACTGAAGCTTTCTTT	CASSFPGLTIGDTEAFF
TRBV5-6	TRBJ1-2	few	13	NA	TGTGCCAGCAGCTTGTCTGGTGTAGGGGGCTACACCTTC	CASSLSGVGGYTF
TRBV12-3/TRBV12-4	TRBJ2-2	many	17	TRBD1	TGTGCCAGCAGTTCCTACCCCGGGACAGTCAACACCGGGGAGCTGTTTTTT	CASSSYPGTVNTGELFF
TRBV5-5	TRBJ2-1	NA	11	NA	TGTGCCAGCAGCCCCCTAAATGAGCATTTCTTC	CASSPLNEHFF
TRBV5-4	TRBJ2-3	NA	12	NA	TGTGCCAGCAGCCCCCCTGGGGATACGCAGTATTTT	CASSPPGDTQYF
TRBV6-5	TRBJ1-1	many	14	NA	TGTGCCAGCAGTTACACTTACAGGGACACTGAAGCTTTCTTT	CASSYTYRDTEAFF
TRBV10-3	TRBJ2-2	few	15	NA	TGTGCCATCAGTGAGTCGAGTTGGGGCACCGGGGAGCTGTTTTTT	CAISESSWGTGELFF
TRBV28	TRBJ1-6	NA	14	TRBD1	TGTGCCAGCTTTCGACAGGGGCACAATTCACCCCCCCACTTT	CASFRQGHNSPPHF
TRBV6-1	TRBJ2-3	NA	15	TRBD2	TGTGCCAGCAGCGAAATAGCGGGAGGGCAAGATGCGCAGTATTTT	CASSEIAGGQDAQYF
TRBV5-5	TRBJ2-1	NA	13	NA	TGTGCCAGCAGCTTTTTTCAGTACTCTGAGCAGTTCTTC	CASSFFQYSEQFF
TRBV5-1	TRBJ2-1	NA	17	TRBD1	TGCGCCAGCAGCCCGGATCCCCAGGGACAGGGGGACAATGAGCAGTTGTTC	CASSPDPQGQGDNEQLF
TRBV6-1	TRBJ2-3	NA	12	NA	TGTGCCAGCTCTTCCCCGATAGATACGCAGTATTTT	CASSSPIDTQYF
TRBV5-1	TRBJ1-1	few	12	NA	TGCGCCAGCAGCTTGGGGTTAGGTGAAGCTTTCTTT	CASSLGLGEAFF
TRBV10-3	TRBJ2-1	NA	20	TRBD2	TGTGCCATCGCAGCCCTAGCCGGGACTAGCGGGAATCGGGGACACAATGAGCAGTTCTTC	CAIAALAGTSGNRGHNEQFF
TRBV11-1	TRBJ2-1	NA	16	TRBD2	TGTGCCAGCAGCCCGACTTGGACTAGCAGGGCCCAGGAGCAGTTCTTC	CASSPTWTSRAQEQFF
TRBV12-3/TRBV12-4	TRBJ2-5	NA	16	TRBD2	TGTGCCAGCAGTTTAGCCGGGACTAGCGGGGGTGAGACCCAGTACTTC	CASSLAGTSGGETQYF
TRBV5-6	TRBJ2-3	NA	15	NA	TGTGCCAGCAGCTTGTGGGCAGATCACACAGATACGCAGTATTTT	CASSLWADHTDTQYF
TRBV4-1	TRBJ2-1	many	15	NA	TGCGCCAGCAGCCCTACCGGTAGCTCCTACAATGAGCAGTTCTTC	CASSPTGSSYNEQFF
TRBV30	TRBJ1-2	once	13	TRBD1	TGTGCCTGGAGGGACAGGGGGCTCTGGGGCTACACCTTC	CAWRDRGLWGYTF
TRBV11-3	TRBJ2-1	NA	17	TRBD1	TGTACCAGTAGCCGAACCCCTTTAGGGACAGGGGTGAATGAGCAGTTCTTC	CTSSRTPLGTGVNEQFF
TRBV11-2	TRBJ2-7	NA	12	NA	TGTGTCAGCAGCTCCCTTCCGGGCGAGCAGTGCTTC	CVSSSLPGEQCF